This entry describes one TCR beta chain. Its target antigen remains unknown. Per-base qualities were not stored, and no clone one base away is much larger. This sample was included in a study of blood T cells in healthy people across ages (dated by TCRdb to between 2014 and 2016). About the full investigation: In model experiments, template switching captured roughly one uniquely barcoded TCR beta cDNA molecule for every two T cells. The study measured age-related changes in TCR beta repertoire diversity using deep sequencing normalized with unique cDNA molecular identifiers. Donors were grouped into four age groups: young (average 16 years), middle-aged (39), aged (about 60) and long-lived (just over 80). Using the same blood draw, the study looked at two additional independent replicas of 1 million unique cDNA reads for two donors, one aged 18 to 30 and the other aged 80 or older. Study-level results and caveats: Estimates of total diversity based on one million sequenced T cells were considered lower bounds and underestimates. A strong correlation was found between observed TCR beta diversity and the percentage of naive T cells measured by flow cytometry. The long-lived group showed more naive CD4+ T cells, fewer expanded clones and increased TCR diversity than the aged group, suggesting age selection. Since profiling was done on bulk unsorted PBMCs, naive and antigen-experienced compartments could not be conclusively compared. Because donor CMV infection status was unknown, age-related changes in expanded clonotypes were potentially confounded. Observed TCR beta diversity per million T cells fell roughly linearly with age, and a significant reduction was already apparent by age roughly 40.

Systemically healthy Caucasian individuals from Russia, approximately 39 in total and aged roughly 6 to 100 years, were included as donors. Approximately 11 milliliters of peripheral blood were drawn from each donor into EDTA-treated Vacutainer tubes. Ficoll-Paque density-gradient centrifugation was used to isolate PBMCs, with at least 6.5 million per sample. Total RNA was extracted from PBMCs with Trizol reagent, with at least 5 micrograms obtained per sample. For every donor, an aliquot of PBMCs went through flow cytometry to measure the percentages of naive CD45RAhigh/CD27high T cells. Reading the germline V gene (reference sequence) gives CDR1 MNHEY and CDR2 SMNVEV. Trimming leaves V shorter by 5 bases and J shorter by 5 bases, with the junction holding 7 bases beyond the gene matches. The CDR3 contains 14 residues, cysteine and phenylalanine counted. Here the CDR3 DNA is all that survives: 42 bases in frame from base 1.

Libraries were prepared through 5' RACE. The instrument was an Illumina HiSeq 2500. A second about 7 to 11 cycle PCR used a sample-barcoded 5' primer and a J-beta primer mix. A template-switch 5' adaptor carrying 12 random nucleotides introduced a unique molecular identifier onto each TCR beta cDNA molecule. At least 2.5 million CDR3-containing paired-end reads were obtained from each sample. First-strand cDNA synthesis was performed from all RNA using the Mint cDNA synthesis kit, with priming by a TRBC-specific oligonucleotide. After uracil-DNA glycosylase treatment, a first 18-cycle PCR used universal primers M1SS and BC2_uni_R on all cDNA. In the authors' own workflow: Normalization of each sample was performed by random selection of 1 million high-quality reads, each carrying a distinct molecular identifier. Instead of being binned into consensus sequences, reads that shared molecular identifiers were thrown out. CDR3 identification, clonotype clustering and error correction used MiTCR with a Q25 quality threshold and the strictest error-elimination algorithm. Lower-bound total TCR beta diversity was estimated with a nonparametric unseen species model using Euler transformation. Using fastp at Q25 and MiXCR, TCRdb reprocessed the public reads and kept productive beta chains. All rows with the same CDR3 protein become a single entry with the most common DNA and genes. The V and J calls reflect TCRdb's pipeline rather than the authors' work. This sample lists 600,000 to 1,000,000 distinct CDR3 sequences; around 25% were detected once. The ten largest clones take up 3% to 4% of the sample.

These data also featured in a second study, about T cells of mothers and their children. As described in the second report: Nine systemically healthy Caucasian individuals, comprising three mothers and their six children, were included as donors. cDNA synthesis consumed the entire amount of extracted RNA, loaded at approximately 1.5 ug RNA in each 15 ul reaction. Sample barcodes and 2-4 random nucleotides were added via the M1S primer in the second PCR. More than 8.5 million TCR beta CDR3 reads were obtained from each mother, and roughly 3.1 million reads were obtained from each child. In both related and unrelated pairs, thymic selection shapes the output of TCR recombination in a similar way, with inherited differences having only a minor effect. Normalized repertoire overlap was always slightly but never significantly higher in related than unrelated mother-child pairs. No persistent microchimeric T cell clones were detected, at a sensitivity of about 100 clones per million clonotypes. To look for features that set related mother-child pairs apart from unrelated individuals, the researchers ran deep NGS to compare the TCR beta repertoires of mothers and children. On average, the children were approximately 11 +/- 4 years old, while the mothers were about 37 +/- 4 years old. After adapter ligation was performed with NEBNext reagents, the libraries were sequenced on an Illumina HiSeq 2000 with 100+100 nt paired-end reads. To avoid cross-contamination, the mother libraries and the child libraries were prepared a month apart and sequenced in separate runs. Each donor had between about 450,000 and 2,200,000 distinct TCR beta clonotypes identified. Naive TCR beta clonotypes were estimated from low-frequency clonotypes matched to each donor's FACS-determined naive share, without sorting.

The V gene is TRBV27 and the J gene is TRBJ1-1; 8 bases in between match TRBD1. The TCR comes from a boy aged 5-17 years in good health. The specimen was blood. The bases read TGTGCCAGCAGTCCGCGACAGGGGATAACTGAAGCTTTCTTT. Its protein reads: CASSPRQGITEAFF.